This T cell receptor (beta chain) was retrieved from a study of blood T cells in healthy people across ages. A sample-barcoded 5' primer and a J-beta primer mix were used in a second PCR of roughly 7 to 11 cycles. Each CDR3 protein is one row after TCRdb ran MiXCR on the 5' RACE reads. The data hold over 1,500,000 distinct CDR3 sequences, with about 49% observed a single time. General study findings and limits: Long-lived and aged donors differed, with more naive CD4+ cells and higher diversity in the long-lived. With donor CMV status unknown, expanded clonotype changes were possibly confounded.

About this clonotype: What it binds is unknown.

With 1 base clipped from V and 2 bases from J, the junction kept 9 bases outside the gene matches. Germline V gene data show CDR1 as SGHRS and CDR2 as YFSETQ. The CDR3 runs to 17 residues. All donors came from Russia, were Caucasian and healthy, and spanned ages roughly 6 to 100. The authors extracted at least 5.5 micrograms of total RNA per sample. The sequenced sample consisted of blood. The chain employs TRBV5-1 and TRBJ2-5; 9 positions match TRBD2. The TCR comes from a middle-aged woman in good health. Here the CDR3 reads CASSLFPSGGLQETQYF. The CDR3 coding sequence is TGCGCCAGCAGCTTGTTTCCCAGCGGGGGGCTACAAGAGACCCAGTACTTC.